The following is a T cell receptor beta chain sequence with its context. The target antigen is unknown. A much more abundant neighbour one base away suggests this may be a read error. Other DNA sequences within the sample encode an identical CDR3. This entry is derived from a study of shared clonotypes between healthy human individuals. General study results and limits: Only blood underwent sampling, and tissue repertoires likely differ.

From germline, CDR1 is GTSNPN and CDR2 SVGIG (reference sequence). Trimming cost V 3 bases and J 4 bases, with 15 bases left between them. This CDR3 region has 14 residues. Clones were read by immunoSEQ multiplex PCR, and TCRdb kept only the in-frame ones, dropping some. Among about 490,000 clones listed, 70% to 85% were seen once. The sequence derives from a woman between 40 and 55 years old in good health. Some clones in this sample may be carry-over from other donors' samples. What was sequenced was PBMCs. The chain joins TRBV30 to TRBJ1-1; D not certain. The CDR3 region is CAWRDLPAGTEAFF. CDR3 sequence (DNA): TGTGCCTGGAGGGACTTGCCGGCGGGCACTGAAGCTTTCTTT.